The clone carrying this T cell receptor (beta chain) was recorded only once. The sample is drawn from a study of blood T cells in healthy people across ages. V was trimmed by 11 bases and J by 4 bases, leaving 20 bases between them. CDR3 length: 14 residues. CDR1 MDHEN and CDR2 SYDVKM come from the germline V gene. Using a J-beta primer mix together with a sample-barcoded 5' primer, a second PCR was run for about 6 to 11 cycles. In TCRdb, the 5' RACE reads were re-called with MiXCR into one record per CDR3 protein. The sample has some 1.6 million distinct CDR3 sequences, 34% seen once. The sequencing input was blood. The source is a woman aged 25 to 39 in good health. The chain employs TRBV28 and TRBJ1-2, with a possible D match to TRBD1 (6 bases). The CDR3 DNA follows: TGTGCCGGCTACTCAACAGGGACAAGCTATGGCTACACCTTC. This gives the protein CAGYSTGTSYGYTF.